What follows are 20 T cell receptor beta chains derived from one specimen sequenced in a study of T cells after yellow fever vaccination. TCRdb ran MiXCR on the 5' RACE reads and lists one entry per CDR3 protein. This sample has 350,000 to 550,000 distinct CDR3 sequences, with roughly 20% found just once. This specimen consisted of PBMCs, obtained before the yellow fever booster vaccination. The receptor source for this set is a man aged 18 to 30 who received the YFV17D yellow fever vaccine.

V is TRBV6-5 and J is TRBJ1-4, with D possibly TRBD1 on 5 matching bases. The germline gives CDR1 MNHEY, CDR2 SVGAGI. The germline V and J ends were trimmed by 6 bases and 0 bases, with 8 bases remaining between them. The CDR3 runs 14 residues. The CDR3 is CASRRQPTNEKLFF. The CDR3 DNA reads as TGTGCCAGCAGGCGACAGCCAACTAATGAAAAACTGTTTTTT.

The chain is built from TRBV12-3 or TRBV12-4 and TRBJ2-3; TRBD1 is a possible D gene (5 bases). V dropped 5 bases and J dropped 2 bases, with 14 bases sitting between them. The CDR3 runs to 15 residues. The CDR3 DNA reads TGTGCCAGCAGTCAGGGCTGGGGATTCACAGATACGCAGTATTTT. Residues: CASSQGWGFTDTQYF.

This clonotype occurred a few times. CDR3 residues: CATSRVQGYTDTQYF. The CDR3 DNA reads TGTGCCACCAGCAGAGTCCAGGGCTACACAGATACGCAGTATTTT. The rearrangement links TRBV15 to TRBJ2-3; TRBD1 might be the D (5 bases). Germline CDR1 LNHNV, CDR2 YYDKDF (reference sequence). V dropped 1 base and J dropped 2 bases, with 10 bases sitting between them. The CDR3 spans 15 residues.

This clonotype was counted many times. The rearrangement links TRBV7-2 to TRBJ2-1, with D hard to call. The germline V gene has CDR1 SGHTA and CDR2 FQGNSA. CDR3 length: 13 residues. V lost 3 bases, J lost 5 bases, and 8 bases lay in between. The CDR3 protein is CASSLDENNEQFF. The CDR3 DNA reads as TGTGCCAGCAGCTTGGACGAGAACAATGAGCAGTTCTTC.

This clonotype occurred a few times. This chain links TRBV29-1 with TRBJ2-5; D may be TRBD2 (5 bases). Per the germline V gene, CDR1 is SQVTM and CDR2 is ANQGSEA. The CDR3 spans 14 residues. V gave up 2 bases and J gave up 2 bases, with 12 bases separating them. DNA for the CDR3: TGCAGCGTTGAATTCTCCGGGGAGCAAGAGACCCAGTACTTC. This codes for CSVEFSGEQETQYF.

This clonotype was seen more than once but under ten times. The J gene is TRBJ2-3, the V gene TRBV5-1; possible D gene TRBD1, 7 bases. Germline V gives CDR1 SGHRS, CDR2 YFSETQ. The CDR3 is 15 residues long. Trimming removed 0 bases at V and 8 bases at J, with 16 bases between. The CDR3 nucleotides are TGCGCCAGCAGCTTGGACAGGGGAGGAATGGGTACGCAGTATTTT. Translating gives CASSLDRGGMGTQYF. The full variable domain, completed using reference TRBV5-1 and TRBJ2-3, is KAGVTQTPRYLIKTRGQQVTLSCSPISGHRSVSWYQQTPGQGLQFLFEYFSETQRNKGNFPGRFSGRQFSNSRSEMNVSTLELGDSALYLCASSLDRGGMGTQYFGPGTRLTVL.

This clonotype turned up a few times. The chain uses TRBV5-6 and TRBJ2-4; TRBD2 is a possible D gene (5 bases). CDR3 length equals 14 residues. The V gene's germline CDR1 is SGHDT and CDR2 YYEEEE. The V end was cut by 4 bases, the J end by 4 bases, with 12 bases between. The CDR3: CASSPERGKNIQYF. In DNA form, the CDR3 reads TGTGCCAGCAGCCCCGAAAGAGGGAAAAACATTCAGTACTTC.

This clonotype was picked up many times. This chain uses TRBV20-1 with TRBJ2-3; 11 positions agree with TRBD2. The ends lost 5 bases at V and 4 bases at J; junction bases unmatched: 14. The CDR3 runs to 17 residues. CDR1 and CDR2 from the germline V gene are DFQATT and SNEGSKA (reference sequence). CDR3 nucleotides: TGCAGTGCTCCACGAGTAGCGGGGGGGCCCGGCGCAGATACGCAGTATTTT. Its protein product is CSAPRVAGGPGADTQYF.

This chain uses TRBV4-2 with TRBJ2-2, with 14 bases that match TRBD2. The V gene's germline CDR1 is LGHNA and CDR2 YNFKEQ. This CDR3 spans 21 amino acids. Trimming at V came to 0 bases and at J to 0 bases, leaving 9 bases not matched to a gene. The CDR3 region has the DNA TGTGCCAGCAGCCAAGATTTACCGCGACTAGCGGGGGGGCCGAACACCGGGGAGCTGTTTTTT. As protein: CASSQDLPRLAGGPNTGELFF.

This chain joins TRBV4-3 and TRBJ1-2; 7 bases align to TRBD1. CDR3 length: 13 amino acids. CDR1 is LGHNA, CDR2 YSLEER, per germline. V was clipped by 4 bases and J by 4 bases; unmatched bases: 3. The CDR3 is CASSPAGGYGYTF. In DNA, the CDR3 is TGCGCCAGCAGCCCTGCAGGGGGCTATGGCTACACCTTC.

There are a few counts of this clonotype. This rearrangement joins TRBV20-1 to TRBJ2-5; 14 nucleotides agree with TRBD2. The CDR3 loop spans 20 amino acids. V gave up 0 bases and J gave up 1 base; unmatched junction bases: 13. Germline V gene lookup returns CDR1 DFQATT and CDR2 SNEGSKA (reference sequence). The DNA of the CDR3 is TGCAGTGCTAGAGATTCCGGACTAGCGGGGGGCTCTGGGATCCAAGAGACCCAGTACTTC. Residues: CSARDSGLAGGSGIQETQYF.

In this sample, this clonotype turned up a few times. This chain connects TRBV9 to TRBJ1-2; unclear D gene. This CDR3 comprises 12 residues. Deletions cut 0 bases from V and 4 bases from J, with 4 bases between. Looked up from germline, CDR1 is SGDLS and CDR2 is YYNGEE. In nucleotides, the CDR3 is TGTGCCAGCAGCGTAGGACCCTATGGCTACACCTTC. It codes for CASSVGPYGYTF. Drawing the rest from reference TRBV9 and TRBJ1-2, the complete variable domain is DSGVTQTPKHLITATGQRVTLRCSPRSGDLSVYWYQQSLDQGLQFLIQYYNGEERAKGNILERFSAQQFPDLHSELNLSSLELGDSALYFCASSVGPYGYTFGSGTRLTVV.

This clonotype was recorded a few times. The chain has TRBV6-1 and TRBJ1-1; a weak D match, TRBD1 (6 bases). CDR1 and CDR2 (germline): MNHNS, SASEGT. This CDR3 is 15 amino acids long. The V end was cut by 3 bases, the J end by 5 bases, with 16 bases between. CDR3 DNA: TGTGCCAGCAGTGAGTGGGGGGCGCGGTGGACTGAAGCTTTCTTT. Its translation is CASSEWGARWTEAFF.

The rearrangement links TRBV9 to TRBJ2-1; TRBD2 aligns across 9 bases. Trimming took 7 bases from V and 13 from J; bases not matched to a gene: 12. The length of the CDR3 is 13 residues. Germline V CDR1 and CDR2: SGDLS, YYNGEE. Written as DNA, the CDR3 is TGTGCCAGCTCCACTAGCGGGTCCGCTTCACAGTTCTTC. Its translation: CASSTSGSASQFF.

The CDR3 nucleotides read TGCAGCATTTCGGAAGTCCGAGCTTTCTTT. Translating gives CSISEVRAFF. V is TRBV29-1 and J is TRBJ1-1, with D unclear. The germline V gene has CDR1 SQVTM and CDR2 ANQGSEA. The CDR3 runs 10 residues. The V gene lost 8 bases and the J gene lost 10 bases, with 14 bases spanning the gap.

This chain connects TRBV20-1 to TRBJ1-3, with no clear D. The CDR3 is made up of 14 amino acids. CDR1 is DFQATT, CDR2 SNEGSKA, per germline (reference sequence). Trimming stripped 1 base from V and 2 bases from J, with 9 bases between. Here the CDR3 reads CSARVATTGNTIYF. Here the CDR3 DNA reads TGCAGTGCTAGAGTGGCAACGACTGGAAACACCATATATTTT.

A few counts support this clonotype. The chain combines TRBV28 with TRBJ2-3; possible D gene TRBD2, 7 bases. CDR1 is MDHEN, CDR2 SYDVKM, per germline. The CDR3 has 15 amino acids. V lost 2 bases and J lost 5, with 14 bases in between. This CDR3 is CASSLPRGREDTQYF. Here the CDR3 DNA reads TGTGCCAGCAGTTTACCGCGGGGGCGGGAAGATACGCAGTATTTT.

V usage is TRBV9 and J usage is TRBJ2-1; either TRBD1 or TRBD2 may fit D (6 bases each). This CDR3 is 15 amino acids long. Trimming left V 6 bases short and J 0 bases short, with 13 bases between. The germline CDR1 and CDR2 sequences are SGDLS and YYNGEE. In DNA, the CDR3 is TGTGCCAGCACCAGAGGGGGGAGCTCCTACAATGAGCAGTTCTTC. It specifies CASTRGGSSYNEQFF.

The J gene is TRBJ1-2, the V gene TRBV19; 10 positions match TRBD1. V gave up 6 bases and J gave up 6 bases; unmatched junction bases: 13. From germline, CDR1 is LNHDA and CDR2 SQIVND (reference sequence). There are 16 residues in the CDR3. The CDR3 DNA is TGTGCCAGTAGACGACAGGGGGCGGGACCCGGCGATGGCTACACCTTC. This translates into CASRRQGAGPGDGYTF. The full variable domain, with the rest looked up from reference TRBV19 and TRBJ1-2, is DGGITQSPKYLFRKEGQNVTLSCEQNLNHDAMYWYRQDPGQGLRLIYYSQIVNDFQKGDIAEGYSVSREKKESFPLTVTSAQKNPTAFYLCASRRQGAGPGDGYTFGSGTRLTVV.

This chain uses TRBV12-3 or TRBV12-4 with TRBJ1-3, with D possibly TRBD1 on 5 matching bases. The ends were cut back, 2 bases at V and 8 bases at J, with 16 bases in the middle. The CDR3 covers 15 residues. This CDR3 is CASSLPQTAEDTIYF. The DNA for the CDR3 is TGTGCCAGCAGTTTACCCCAGACAGCTGAAGACACCATATATTTT.